Listed here are 29 T cell receptor beta chains from one sample, sequenced in a study of blood T cell repertoires in COVID-19. Some clones are missing from TCRdb's copy, which holds only in-frame ones; the method was immunoSEQ multiplex PCR. The repertoire holds over 150,000 clones, with about 80% as singletons. Sequenced: PBMCs or T cells enriched from blood (not recorded which). These receptors were taken from a woman aged 70-85 years in a cohort exposed to, infected with or recovered from COVID-19 (not recorded which).

The J gene is TRBJ1-3, the V gene TRBV6-6; D uncertain. Deletions cut 2 bases from V and 4 bases from J, with 12 bases between. From germline, CDR1 is MNHNY and CDR2 SVGAGI (reference sequence). The CDR3 has 15 residues. The CDR3 is CASSYGVTGGNTIYF. As DNA, the CDR3 is TGTGCCAGCAGTTACGGGGTCACGGGAGGAAACACCATATATTTT.

V usage is TRBV30 and J usage is TRBJ2-3, with TRBD1 matching over 8 bases. CDR3 length: 13 residues. Looked up from germline, CDR1 is GTSNPN and CDR2 is SVGIG (reference sequence). The CDR3 protein is CAQRQGFRSAQYF. Here the CDR3 DNA reads TGTGCTCAGAGACAGGGGTTTCGTTCGGCGCAGTATTTT. Using reference TRBV30 and TRBJ2-3 for the parts outside the CDR3, the full variable domain is SQTIHQWPATLVQPVGSPLSLECTVEGTSNPNLYWYRQAAGRGLQLLFYSVGIGQISSEVPQNLSASRPQDRQFILSSKKLLLSDSGFYLCAQRQGFRSAQYFGPGTRLTVL.

This chain connects TRBV19 to TRBJ2-7; 7 bases map to TRBD1. There are 15 residues in the CDR3. Unmatched junction bases numbered 9, after V lost 4 bases and J lost 3 bases. Per the germline V gene, CDR1 is LNHDA and CDR2 is SQIVND (reference sequence). CDR3 residues: CASSTNRGGGYEQYF. DNA for the CDR3: TGTGCCAGTAGTACCAACAGGGGTGGAGGCTACGAGCAGTACTTC.

The sample holds one count of this clone. CDR3 DNA sequence: TGCGCCAGCAGCTTGGGGGGACTTAATTCACCCCTCCACTTT. Its protein is CASSLGGLNSPLHF. This chain uses TRBV5-1 with TRBJ1-6; D perhaps matches TRBD1 (5 bases). V lost 0 bases and J 6 bases, leaving 7 bases between the germline ends. The CDR3 runs 14 residues. The germline V gene has CDR1 SGHRS and CDR2 YFSETQ.

The chain employs TRBV5-4 and TRBJ1-2; tentatively, D is TRBD1 (6 bases). V was trimmed by 0 bases and J by 7 bases, leaving 16 bases between them. CDR1 is SGHNT, CDR2 YYREEE, per germline (reference sequence). The CDR3 runs 15 residues. The CDR3: CASSLDYGGGGGYTF. CDR3 DNA sequence: TGTGCCAGCAGCTTGGATTATGGGGGGGGCGGTGGCTACACCTTC.

The chain employs TRBV11-2 and TRBJ2-7, with D maybe TRBD2 (5 bases). Germline V gene lookup returns CDR1 SGHAT and CDR2 FQNNGV. Deletions cut 6 bases from V and 7 bases from J, with 19 bases between. The CDR3 covers 14 residues. The CDR3 region is CASSVGLTVWEQYF. In DNA, the CDR3 is TGTGCCAGCAGTGTAGGACTCACCGTATGGGAGCAGTACTTC.

The gene calls are TRBV30 and TRBJ1-2; 11 positions agree with TRBD1. Germline CDR1 reads GTSNPN; CDR2 reads SVGIG (reference sequence). V dropped 3 bases and J dropped 4; count of bases not matched to a gene: 13. CDR3 length equals 17 residues. The CDR3 loop is CAWSAWTGGPLGYGYTF. The CDR3 nucleotides read TGTGCCTGGAGCGCTTGGACAGGGGGCCCCTTGGGCTATGGCTACACCTTC.

This chain uses TRBV5-1 with TRBJ2-5; 7 bases align to TRBD2. V dropped 1 base and J dropped 1; count of bases not matched to a gene: 1. The CDR3 contains 14 residues. The germline V gene has CDR1 SGHRS and CDR2 YFSETQ. CDR3 coding DNA: TGCGCCAGCAGCTTGCAGCGGGGCCAAGAGACCCAGTACTTC. Translating gives CASSLQRGQETQYF.

This chain links TRBV28 with TRBJ2-3, with D possibly being TRBD1 (5 bases). Trimming removed 7 bases from V and 5 bases from J, with 22 bases in between. Germline V CDR1 and CDR2: MDHEN, SYDVKM. The CDR3 extends over 16 amino acids. The CDR3 region is CASTGWTGRQGDTQYF. CDR3 nucleotide sequence: TGTGCCAGCACCGGATGGACCGGGCGCCAGGGAGATACGCAGTATTTT.

V and J are TRBV18 and TRBJ2-5, with no clear D. The germline V gene encodes CDR1 KGHSH and CDR2 LQKENI. The V end lost 0 bases, the J end lost 4 bases, and 9 bases lay between the germline ends. CDR3 length: 14 amino acids. The CDR3 DNA follows: TGTGCCAGCTCACCACCTACAGCCCGAGAGACCCAGTACTTC. Residues: CASSPPTARETQYF.

With respect to this clone: The same CDR3 arises from other DNA sequences in this sample as well. The J gene is TRBJ2-7, the V gene TRBV6-5; TRBD2 is a possible D gene (6 bases). The CDR3 has 13 residues. CDR1 and CDR2 from the germline V gene are MNHEY and SVGAGI. The germline V and J ends were trimmed by 6 bases and 0 bases, with 9 bases remaining between them. DNA for the CDR3: TGTGCCAGCAGGGGACTGAGCTCCTACGAGCAGTACTTC. Encoded protein: CASRGLSSYEQYF.

This clone showed up just once. Other DNA sequences in this sample translate to the same CDR3. This sequence joins TRBV7-2 and TRBJ1-5; D remains ambiguous. The CDR3 loop spans 13 amino acids. The V end lost 1 base, the J end lost 4 bases, and 5 bases lay between the germline ends. Per germline, CDR1 SGHTA and CDR2 FQGNSA. The CDR3 nucleotides are TGTGCCAGCAGCTTAGAGAGGAATCAGCCCCAGCATTTT. Encoded protein: CASSLERNQPQHF.

This chain uses TRBV6-6 with TRBJ2-1; 8 bases line up with TRBD2. Germline V CDR1 and CDR2: MNHNY, SVGAGI (reference sequence). V dropped 5 bases and J dropped 4; count of bases not matched to a gene: 10. This CDR3 is 16 amino acids long. The CDR3 coding sequence is TGTGCCAGCAGTCCGGTTTACGGGAGGGATTACAATGAGCAGTTCTTC. It codes for CASSPVYGRDYNEQFF.

This chain connects TRBV18 to TRBJ2-6; D unclear. Between the trimmed V and J ends, which lost 3 bases and 0 bases, there was a span of 15 bases. Germline V gene sequence: CDR1 KGHSH, CDR2 LQKENI. The CDR3 has 18 residues. Here the CDR3 DNA reads TGTGCCAGCTCACCCCTGCAACAGATAGACTCTGGGGCCAACGTCCTGACTTTC. Its protein is CASSPLQQIDSGANVLTF. Based on the CDR3 plus reference TRBV18 and TRBJ2-6, the full variable domain is NAGVMQNPRHLVRRRGQEARLRCSPMKGHSHVYWYRQLPEEGLKFMVYLQKENIIDESGMPKERFSAEFPKEGPSILRIQQVVRGDSAAYFCASSPLQQIDSGANVLTFGAGSRLTVL.

The CDR3 nucleotides are TGTGCCAGCAGTGCCCTAGACAGCGCTAATCGCCAGCCCCAGCATTTT. This encodes CASSALDSANRQPQHF. The chain is built from TRBV6-1 and TRBJ1-5, with a possible D match to TRBD1 (5 bases). The CDR3 is 16 amino acids. Trimming took off 4 bases at V and 7 bases at J, with 20 bases between the two ends. Germline V gene lookup returns CDR1 MNHNS and CDR2 SASEGT.

A few counts support this clone. The CDR3, as DNA: TGTGCCAGCAGTTCGCAGGGATTCTATGGCTACACCTTC. As protein: CASSSQGFYGYTF. The V and J genes are TRBV27 and TRBJ1-2; tentatively, D is TRBD1 (5 bases). Trimming left V 4 bases short and J 4 bases short, with 10 bases between. This CDR3 comprises 13 residues. From germline, CDR1 is MNHEY and CDR2 SMNVEV (reference sequence).

The chain joins TRBV3-1 (or the pseudogene TRBV3-2) to TRBJ1-2; TRBD1 aligns across 7 bases. Per the germline V gene, CDR1 is LGHDT and CDR2 is YNNKEL (reference sequence). V shed 5 bases, J shed 5 bases, and the junction held 5 bases outside the gene matches. The CDR3 covers 13 residues. The CDR3 region is CASSSRGEYGYTF. The CDR3 DNA reads TGTGCCAGCAGCTCCAGGGGGGAGTATGGCTACACCTTC.

There are a few counts of this clone. The genes are TRBV12-3 or TRBV12-4 and TRBJ1-2; weak D call: TRBD1 (6 bases). V shed 3 bases and J shed 5 bases, with 7 bases lying between them. This CDR3 spans 12 amino acids. The CDR3 is CASSFTGYGYTF. In DNA, the CDR3 is TGTGCCAGCAGTTTCACAGGGTATGGCTACACCTTC.

This clone has a handful of counts. This chain connects TRBV5-8 to TRBJ1-5, with 7 bases identical to TRBD1. The ends lost 4 bases at V and 5 bases at J; junction bases unmatched: 9. Germline V gene sequence: CDR1 SGHTS, CDR2 YDEGEE. The CDR3 spans 15 residues. DNA of the CDR3: TGTGCCAGCAGCGCCGGACAGGCCCAAGATCAGCCCCAGCATTTT. This encodes CASSAGQAQDQPQHF. Variable domain in full (rest from reference TRBV5-8 and TRBJ1-5): EAGVTQSPTHLIKTRGQQATLRCSPISGHTSVYWYQQALGLGLQFLLWYDEGEERNRGNFPPRFSGRQFPNYSSELNVNALELEDSALYLCASSAGQAQDQPQHFGDGTRLSIL.

The V gene is TRBV27, the J gene TRBJ1-5; D is possibly TRBD1 (6 bases). V was shortened by 6 bases and J by 0 bases, with 12 bases between the two germline ends. The germline V gene encodes CDR1 MNHEY and CDR2 SMNVEV (reference sequence). The length of the CDR3 is 15 residues. The DNA of the CDR3 is TGTGCCAGCAGGGGGACAAGCTATAGCAATCAGCCCCAGCATTTT. Its translation is CASRGTSYSNQPQHF.

The V gene is TRBV5-1, the J gene TRBJ2-1; a weak D match, TRBD2 (5 bases). Trimming cost V 0 bases and J 8 bases, with 12 bases left between them. Germline values: CDR1 SGHRS, CDR2 YFSETQ. This CDR3 is built from 14 residues. CDR3 in DNA: TGCGCCAGCAGCTTGGGGGCCGTGCGGGATGAGCAGTTCTTC. This encodes CASSLGAVRDEQFF.

The chain joins TRBV10-2 to TRBJ2-5, with 7 nucleotides matching TRBD1. The junction had 9 bases not matched to a gene; V was cut back by 7 bases and J by 4 bases. The CDR3 totals 14 residues. CDR1 and CDR2 from the germline V gene are WSHSY and SAAADI. For the CDR3, the DNA is TGCGCCAGCAACCCTAGACAGGGTGGAGAGACCCAGTACTTC. It translates to CASNPRQGGETQYF.

There are a few counts of this clone. This chain links TRBV5-1 with TRBJ2-3; possible D gene TRBD2, 5 bases. CDR1 and CDR2 (germline): SGHRS, YFSETQ. The CDR3 is 16 residues long. V dropped 1 base and J dropped 0 bases, with 12 bases sitting between them. This CDR3 is CASSLYPGSSTDTQYF. The CDR3 coding sequence is TGCGCCAGCAGCTTGTATCCGGGGTCTAGCACAGATACGCAGTATTTT.

This clone was seen only a few times. The chain carries TRBV30 and TRBJ1-1; 7 bases are a match to TRBD1. Germline CDR1 and CDR2: GTSNPN and SVGIG (reference sequence). The length of the CDR3 is 16 residues. The J segment lost 3 bases and the V segment lost 4 bases, leaving 14 bases of the junction unmatched. For the CDR3, the DNA is TGTGCCTGGAACCCGACACTCAATCAGGGGGACACTGAAGCTTTCTTT. Amino acid sequence: CAWNPTLNQGDTEAFF.

This chain connects TRBV2 to TRBJ2-2; D may be TRBD2 (7 bases). The CDR3 sequence is 14 residues long. Looked up from germline, CDR1 is SNHLY and CDR2 is FYNNEI. The germline V and J ends were trimmed by 7 bases and 6 bases, with 15 bases remaining between them. The CDR3 sequence: CASKYGGPSGELFF. The CDR3 DNA reads TGTGCCAGCAAGTACGGGGGGCCGTCCGGGGAGCTGTTTTTT.

The V call is TRBV6-5, the J call TRBJ2-4; TRBD2 matches at 8 bases. CDR1 is MNHEY, CDR2 SVGAGI, per germline. The junction had 5 bases not matched to a gene; V was cut back by 2 bases and J by 8 bases. The CDR3 is made up of 14 amino acids. CDR3 nucleotide sequence: TGTGCCAGCAGTTACAGGGCGGGGGGAGACATTCAGTACTTC. Translating gives CASSYRAGGDIQYF.

This chain joins TRBV19 and TRBJ2-7, with D perhaps matching TRBD1 (5 bases). The length of the CDR3 is 15 residues. Looked up from germline, CDR1 is LNHDA and CDR2 is SQIVND (reference sequence). Trimming stripped 4 bases from V and 2 bases from J, with 15 bases between. The CDR3 DNA reads as TGTGCCAGTAGTAAGGTCCAGGGCAGGGCCTACGAGCAGTACTTC. Translation: CASSKVQGRAYEQYF.

The CDR3 spells CASSPLGRRLIDTQYF. Here the CDR3 DNA reads TGTGCCAGCAGCCCCCTCGGACGGAGGTTAATAGATACGCAGTATTTT. V and J are TRBV28 and TRBJ2-3, with D tentatively TRBD2 (5 bases). V lost 6 bases and J 5 bases, leaving 21 bases between the germline ends. This CDR3 is built from 16 residues. Germline V lookup: CDR1 MDHEN, CDR2 SYDVKM. Filled out from reference TRBV28 and TRBJ2-3, the complete variable domain reads DVKVTQSSRYLVKRTGEKVFLECVQDMDHENMFWYRQDPGLGLRLIYFSYDVKMKEKGDIPEGYSVSREKKERFSLILESASTNQTSMYLCASSPLGRRLIDTQYFGPGTRLTVL.

This sequence joins TRBV18 and TRBJ2-3; TRBD2 aligns across 7 bases. This CDR3 contains 16 residues. V trimming: 3 bases; J trimming: 0 bases; junction bases outside the gene matches: 6. CDR1 is KGHSH, CDR2 LQKENI, per germline. CDR3: CASSPTLLASTDTQYF. Here the CDR3 DNA reads TGTGCCAGCTCACCTACCTTACTAGCGAGCACAGATACGCAGTATTTT.